This TCR beta chain was documented in a study of blood T cells in healthy people across ages (dated by TCRdb to between 2014 and 2016). Study-level background: Template switching captured roughly one uniquely barcoded TCR beta cDNA molecule per two T cells in model experiments. Using deep sequencing normalized with unique cDNA molecular identifiers, the study measured how TCR beta repertoire diversity changes with age. Four age groups were formed from the donors: young (average 16 years), middle-aged (approximately 40), aged (approximately 60) and long-lived (around 82). To avoid experimental bias, donors of different ages were randomly spread across the sequencing lanes. The study analyzed two additional independent replicas of 1 million unique cDNA reads from the same blood draw for two donors, one aged 18 to 29 and one aged 80 or older.

The donors were some 36 Caucasian individuals from Russia, aged roughly 6 to 100 years, who were systemically healthy. Each donor gave approximately 9.3 milliliters of peripheral blood, collected into EDTA-treated Vacutainer tubes. Ficoll-Paque density-gradient centrifugation was used to isolate PBMCs, with at least 7 million per sample. Trizol reagent was used to extract total RNA from the PBMCs, yielding at least 6 micrograms per sample. Naive CD45RAhigh/CD27high T cell percentages were measured by flow cytometry on a PBMC aliquot from every donor. On the study overall, not on this receptor specifically: There was a strong correlation between observed TCR beta diversity and the percentage of naive T cells measured by flow cytometry. Compared with the aged group, more naive CD4+ T cells, fewer expanded clones and increased TCR diversity were shown by the long-lived group, suggesting age selection. Conclusive comparison of naive and antigen-experienced compartments was prevented by the profiling of bulk unsorted PBMCs. Observed TCR beta diversity per million T cells fell roughly linearly with age, and a significant reduction was already apparent by age around 40. Estimates of total diversity from one million sequenced T cells were regarded as lower bounds and underestimates. Because the CMV infection status of the donors was unknown, age-related changes in expanded clonotypes may potentially have been confounded.

The CDR3 numbers 12 residues from cysteine through phenylalanine. Just CDR3 DNA is preserved here, 36 bases in frame from base 1. V is shortened by 0 bases, J by 10 bases, and the region joining them spans 8 bases. CDR1 MNHEY and CDR2 SMNVEV are derived from the germline V gene (reference sequence). Libraries were made using 5' RACE. Sequencing used an Illumina HiSeq 2500. A second about 6 to 11 cycle PCR used a sample-barcoded 5' primer and a J-beta primer mix. Each TCR beta cDNA molecule received a unique molecular identifier from a template-switch 5' adaptor carrying 12 random nucleotides. Each sample yielded at least 2.5 million CDR3-containing paired-end reads. First-strand cDNA was synthesized from all RNA with the Mint cDNA synthesis kit, primed by a TRBC-specific oligonucleotide. Following uracil-DNA glycosylase treatment, a first 18-cycle PCR with universal primers M1SS and BC2_uni_R was performed on all cDNA. In the authors' own workflow: Normalization of each sample was performed by random selection of 1 million high-quality reads, each carrying a distinct molecular identifier. Instead of being binned into consensus sequences, reads with shared molecular identifiers were discarded. MiTCR, set to a Q25 quality threshold and the strictest error-elimination algorithm, was used for CDR3 identification, clonotype clustering and error correction. A nonparametric unseen species model with Euler transformation was used to estimate a lower bound on total TCR beta diversity. TCRdb handled the public reads itself, with Q25 trimming in fastp and clone calling in MiXCR, and kept productive beta chains. All rows with the same CDR3 protein become a single entry with the most common DNA and genes. TCRdb's processing, not the study's, gives the V and J calls here. The sample records 980,000 or so distinct CDR3 sequences, under 50% of which are singletons. The ten biggest clones cover 13% of the sample.

On this clonotype itself: Which antigen it targets is not known. Base quality data are lacking; no much larger clone is found one base away.

Sequencing was performed on blood. Recombination linked TRBV27 to TRBJ2-3, with the D gene not clear enough to name. The sequence was collected from a man aged 25-45 years in good health. The sequenced DNA is TGTGCCAGCAGTTTATCGCCCTGGCCGCAGTATTTT. This encodes CASSLSPWPQYF.